The clone carrying this T cell receptor beta chain was seen a few times. Its antigen is still unknown. The data were obtained in a study of T cell responses to AZD1222 COVID-19 vaccine. Assay used: immunoSEQ multiplex PCR; TCRdb lists only in-frame clones, some missing. In the table there are 150,000 to 200,000 clones, about 93% of which are singletons. Researchers grouped second doses given at about 4 or about 12 weeks into one pool. The study's findings and limits: Spike-specific TCR breadth rose after two AZD1222 doses, and depth rose as well. It was only after the peak T cell response that any repertoires were sampled. CD4 TCRs associated with vaccination spanned spike, dominating at 160-218 and 743-854.

The clonotype was recovered from an adult who received the AZD1222 COVID-19 vaccine. The specimen was peripheral blood, collected 28 days after the second AZD1222 dose.

The CDR3 coding sequence is TGCGCCAGCAGTGAGTCGAAAAGCATCAACTATGGCTACACCTTC. Its protein is CASSESKSINYGYTF. V is TRBV10-2 and J is TRBJ1-2; D unresolved. Germline lookup yields CDR1 WSHSY and CDR2 SAAADI. The CDR3 consists of 15 residues. Deletions cut 0 bases from V and 2 bases from J, with 10 bases between.